The next 18 T cell receptor beta chains were all read from a single sample in a study of beta chain features in type 1 diabetes (dated by TCRdb to 2017 to 2018). What the research found in general, with its limitations: Type 1 diabetes patients showed a moderate but significant shortening of TCRB CDR3 length in all four CD4+ subsets.

The library relied on the immunoSEQ multiplex PCR assay. The entire isolated RNA was reverse transcribed using the High Capacity cDNA Reverse Transcription Kit, and thus expressed TCRB transcripts were sequenced. TCRdb obtained this table from immuneACCESS and retained in-frame rearrangements with V and J assigned. These tables miss some clones; where compared with another copy, unresolved V genes account for less than half of the shortfall, and the remainder is unexplained. The sample profile shows roughly 400,000 clones; around a tenth of them were found once. The ten largest clones take up about 0.6% of the sample. No cognate antigen is known for these TCRs. Sequenced: central memory CD4+ T cells from blood. The receptors were sampled from a man aged 25-40 years with type 1 diabetes.

Only a few counts were recorded for this clone. The J gene is TRBJ2-3, the V gene TRBV7-2, with 9 nucleotides matching TRBD2. The CDR3 contains 15 residues. CDR1 SGHTA and CDR2 FQGNSA come from the germline V gene. With V trimmed by 2 bases and J by 6 bases, 6 bases remained unmatched. CDR3 in DNA: TGTGCCAGCAGCTTAATAGCGGGAGCAGGGGATACGCAGTATTTT. This translates into CASSLIAGAGDTQYF.

The chain employs TRBV5-1 and TRBJ1-1, with D possibly TRBD1 on 5 matching bases. V was clipped by 4 bases and J by 0 bases, with 10 bases between them. CDR1 is SGHRS, CDR2 YFSETQ, per germline. The CDR3 has 14 residues. The CDR3 nucleotides are TGCGCCAGCAGCCCGGGGGTTATGAACACTGAAGCTTTCTTT. This codes for CASSPGVMNTEAFF.

This clone was seen a handful of times. The J gene is TRBJ2-1, the V gene TRBV2, with TRBD2 identical over 13 bases. The junction had 9 bases not matched to a gene; V was cut back by 8 bases and J by 8 bases. The germline V gene encodes CDR1 SNHLY and CDR2 FYNNEI. The CDR3 has 15 residues. Written as DNA, the CDR3 is TGTGCCAGCCGACCGGGACTAGCGGGGTTGGATGAGCAGTTCTTC. The encoded protein is CASRPGLAGLDEQFF.

The chain uses TRBV6-5 and TRBJ2-6, with D tentatively TRBD1 or TRBD2 (6 bases each). CDR1 and CDR2 (germline): MNHEY, SVGAGI. Trimming removed 7 bases at V and 2 bases at J, with 9 bases between. The CDR3 length is 14 residues. Here the CDR3 DNA reads TGTGCCAGCATGGGGGGCGCTGGGGCCAACGTCCTGACTTTC. It yields the protein CASMGGAGANVLTF.

This clone was seen more than once but under ten times. The chain combines TRBV18 with TRBJ1-4; D is uncertain. The V end was cut by 1 base, the J end by 8 bases, with 11 bases between. CDR3 length: 14 amino acids. The germline CDR1 and CDR2 sequences are KGHSH and LQKENI. The CDR3 sequence is CASSPRERGEKLFF. The CDR3 coding sequence is TGTGCCAGCTCACCACGAGAACGAGGCGAAAAACTGTTTTTT.

The chain is built from TRBV7-3 and TRBJ2-3, with 9 bases lining up with TRBD2. From germline, CDR1 is SGHTA and CDR2 FQGTGA. With V trimmed by 2 bases and J by 4 bases, 7 bases remained unmatched. The length of the CDR3 is 16 residues. CDR3 in DNA: TGTGCCAGCAGCTTAGCGCCTAGCGGGACGGCAGATACGCAGTATTTT. This translates into CASSLAPSGTADTQYF.

As to this clone: Distinct nucleotide sequences in the sample also encode this CDR3. The rearrangement uses TRBV11-2 and TRBJ1-2, with D unresolved. This CDR3 has 13 amino acids. Trimming pared 0 bases from V and 4 bases from J, leaving 6 bases between. The germline gives CDR1 SGHAT, CDR2 FQNNGV. As DNA, the CDR3 is TGTGCCAGCAGCTTAGAGGGTGGCTATGGCTACACCTTC. Protein product: CASSLEGGYGYTF.

This CDR3 is CASSQGGTANTGELFF. The CDR3, as DNA: TGCGCCAGCAGCCAGGGAGGGACAGCCAACACCGGGGAGCTGTTTTTT. The chain joins TRBV4-1 to TRBJ2-2; D is possibly TRBD1 or TRBD2 (7 bases each). Trimming removed 3 bases at V and 2 bases at J, with 13 bases between. The CDR3 is 16 amino acids. The germline gives CDR1 MGHRA, CDR2 YSYEKL.

This chain joins TRBV5-4 and TRBJ1-1; D not certain. Germline CDR1 is SGHNT and CDR2 is YYREEE (reference sequence). V was shortened by 2 bases and J by 0 bases, with 8 bases between the two germline ends. The CDR3 is 14 residues long. CDR3: CASSFERLNTEAFF. The DNA of the CDR3 is TGTGCCAGCAGCTTCGAGCGTTTGAACACTGAAGCTTTCTTT.

The rearrangement joins TRBV5-6 to TRBJ1-2; D is undetermined. The CDR3 consists of 12 residues. The germline CDR1 and CDR2 sequences are SGHDT and YYEEEE. The V end lost 4 bases, the J end lost 7 bases, and 11 bases lay between the germline ends. The chain's CDR3 is CASSGFKFGYTF. The CDR3 DNA reads as TGTGCCAGCAGCGGGTTTAAGTTTGGCTACACCTTC.

The chain combines TRBV6-5 with TRBJ2-3, with TRBD2 matching over 10 bases. The germline gives CDR1 MNHEY, CDR2 SVGAGI. CDR3 size: 15 residues. J was trimmed by 2 bases and V by 2 bases; bases with no gene match: 1. In nucleotides, the CDR3 is TGTGCCAGCAGTTACGGACTAGCGGCCACAGATACGCAGTATTTT. The encoded protein is CASSYGLAATDTQYF.

At least ten counts were recorded for this clone. V and J are TRBV14 and TRBJ1-2; D is undetermined. V was pared by 4 bases and J by 3 bases, with 18 bases between. The length of the CDR3 is 16 residues. CDR1 and CDR2 (germline): SGHDN, FVKESK. As DNA, the CDR3 is TGTGCCAGCAGCCCCAACCAGGATTACGGAGACTATGGCTACACCTTC. Translation: CASSPNQDYGDYGYTF.

This clone was found a few times. The gene calls are TRBV7-9 and TRBJ2-3; D might be TRBD2 (7 bases). The V end was cut by 5 bases, the J end by 2 bases, with 17 bases between. The CDR3 totals 16 residues. Per germline, CDR1 SEHNR and CDR2 FQNEAQ (reference sequence). This CDR3 is CASSTVRGRATDTQYF. DNA for the CDR3: TGTGCCAGCAGCACCGTTAGGGGGAGGGCCACAGATACGCAGTATTTT.

This clone turned up a few times. The chain has TRBV19 and TRBJ2-3; unclear D gene. Germline-derived CDR1 and CDR2 are LNHDA and SQIVND (reference sequence). The CDR3 is 13 residues long. Trimming removed 3 bases at V and 2 bases at J, with 6 bases between. The CDR3, as DNA: TGTGCCAGTAGTATCCAGATCACAGATACGCAGTATTTT. Its translation: CASSIQITDTQYF.

The genes are TRBV11-3 and TRBJ1-2; D call uncertain. The length of the CDR3 is 12 residues. The V gene lost 0 bases and the J gene lost 6 bases, with 5 bases spanning the gap. Germline loops: CDR1 SGHNT, CDR2 YENEEA. Here the CDR3 reads CASSLEGNGYTF. CDR3 in DNA: TGTGCCAGCAGCTTAGAAGGGAATGGCTACACCTTC. The whole variable domain, filled in from reference TRBV11-3 and TRBJ1-2, reads EAGVVQSPRYKIIEKKQPVAFWCNPISGHNTLYWYLQNLGQGPELLIRYENEEAVDDSQLPKDRFSAERLKGVDSTLKIQPAELGDSAVYLCASSLEGNGYTFGSGTRLTVV.

This clone has a handful of counts. The V gene is TRBV11-2, the J gene TRBJ2-5; D is perhaps TRBD1 or TRBD2 (5 bases each). CDR1 and CDR2 from the germline V gene are SGHAT and FQNNGV. This CDR3 has 15 residues. Trimming took off 1 base at V and 1 base at J, with 10 bases between the two ends. CDR3 loop: CASSLAGTLQETQYF. The CDR3 DNA sequence: TGTGCCAGCAGCTTAGCAGGGACCCTCCAAGAGACCCAGTACTTC.

This clone appeared a few times. The V gene is TRBV6-1, the J gene TRBJ1-1, with D possibly being TRBD1 (6 bases). The CDR3 is 15 residues long. V was pared by 6 bases and J by 8 bases, with 22 bases between. Germline CDR1 reads MNHNS; CDR2 reads SASEGT. As DNA, the CDR3 is TGTGCCAGCAGAGAGTCTTTGGGGGCGTTAATCGAAGCTTTCTTT. It codes for CASRESLGALIEAFF.

The CDR3 DNA reads TGTGCCAGCGCTTTAGACTCCTACGAGCAGTACTTC. Amino acids: CASALDSYEQYF. V gene TRBV18 combines with J gene TRBJ2-7; no clear D gene. V lost 8 bases and J 0 bases, leaving 8 bases between the germline ends. CDR1 and CDR2 (germline): KGHSH, LQKENI. This CDR3 contains 12 residues.